A single TCR beta chain is shown here with its context. The antigen remains unidentified. The sample belongs to a study of tissue T cells after allogeneic stem cell transplantation. Study-level information: Samples with visible lymphocytes on H&E were prioritized for sequencing. Study-wide results and limits: Within patients, tissue anatomy strongly shaped TCR repertoire composition. Few T cell clones were shared across patients, but motif clusters showed tissue-specific shared signatures.

GI sites, liver, skin and spleen were taken after median 9.75 post-mortem hours. Between the trimmed V and J ends, which lost 3 bases and 6 bases, there was a span of 17 bases. Germline loops: CDR1 MNHEY, CDR2 SVGAGI. The CDR3 extends over 16 amino acids. TCRdb's table, derived via immunoSEQ multiplex PCR, lists solely in-frame clones and lacks some. The table lists 8,000 or so clones, around 78% of them singletons. The sequences come from skin, collected at autopsy. The chain is built from TRBV6-5 and TRBJ1-4, with D unresolved. This clonotype originated in an older male patient with steroid-refractory graft-versus-host disease after an allogeneic stem cell transplant. Some T cells may have originated in the graft donor. The CDR3 region has the DNA TGTGCCAGCAGTTATGTTAGCTACGGGTGGGATGAAAAACTGTTTTTT. Protein: CASSYVSYGWDEKLFF.